This passage covers 5 T cell receptor beta chains from one sample sequenced in a study of siplizumab effects on memory and regulatory T cells. Some clones are missing from TCRdb's copy, which holds only in-frame ones; the method was immunoSEQ multiplex PCR. The table shows about 100,000 clones, with approximately 94% occurring only once. The sequencing input was non-Treg CD4+ T cells sorted from blood. These receptor sequences come from a human donor in good health.

The chain has TRBV18 and TRBJ2-6; D is perhaps TRBD1 (6 bases). Deletions cut 4 bases from V and 0 bases from J, with 13 bases between. The CDR3 contains 17 residues. CDR1 is KGHSH and CDR2 is LQKENI in the germline V gene. Here the CDR3 reads CASSRSAGDSGANVLTF. CDR3 DNA: TGTGCCAGCTCACGATCGGCAGGGGACTCTGGGGCCAACGTCCTGACTTTC.

The chain employs TRBV2 and TRBJ2-2, with D perhaps matching TRBD1 or TRBD2 (6 bases each). CDR3 length: 13 residues. V was clipped by 5 bases and J by 7 bases, with 11 bases between them. Looked up from germline, CDR1 is SNHLY and CDR2 is FYNNEI. The CDR3 loop is CASSTGRGGELFF. The CDR3 coding sequence is TGTGCCAGCAGTACAGGGCGGGGCGGGGAGCTGTTTTTT.

This rearrangement joins TRBV7-2 to TRBJ2-3; D is undetermined. This CDR3 contains 14 residues. V gave up 1 base and J gave up 1 base, with 6 bases separating them. Germline-derived CDR1 and CDR2 are SGHTA and FQGNSA. The CDR3 DNA is TGTGCCAGCAGCTTAGTACTGGGCACAGATACGCAGTATTTT. It yields the protein CASSLVLGTDTQYF.

The rearrangement uses TRBV5-1 and TRBJ1-1; D gene uncertain. CDR1 and CDR2 (germline): SGHRS, YFSETQ. Trimming cost V 5 bases and J 0 bases, with 8 bases left between them. This CDR3 comprises 13 residues. CDR3 nucleotide sequence: TGCGCCAGCAGGTCAGCCATGAACACTGAAGCTTTCTTT. Translated: CASRSAMNTEAFF. Drawing the rest from reference TRBV5-1 and TRBJ1-1, the complete variable domain is KAGVTQTPRYLIKTRGQQVTLSCSPISGHRSVSWYQQTPGQGLQFLFEYFSETQRNKGNFPGRFSGRQFSNSRSEMNVSTLELGDSALYLCASRSAMNTEAFFGQGTRLTVV.

This sequence joins TRBV6-1 and TRBJ1-2; no firm D call. The germline gives CDR1 MNHNS, CDR2 SASEGT. Trimming removed 3 bases at V and 8 bases at J, with 10 bases between. This CDR3 region has 12 residues. CDR3 amino acids: CASSEQGGGYTF. The CDR3 nucleotides read TGTGCCAGCAGTGAGCAAGGTGGGGGCTACACCTTC.